This T cell receptor beta chain was documented in a study of blood T cell repertoires in COVID-19. About the study: The United States, Italy and Spain were the sources of the acute and convalescent COVID-19 samples.

Germline values: CDR1 SQVTM, CDR2 ANQGSEA. The CDR3 runs to 14 residues. V shed 2 bases and J shed 6 bases, with 16 bases lying between them. Authors' methods: Amplifying reference gene primers gave estimates of nucleated cell counts. Some clones are missing from TCRdb's copy, which holds only in-frame ones; the method was immunoSEQ multiplex PCR. The DNA was the basis for D and trimming; V, J and clone size are from that table. The sample consists of 85,000 to 110,000 clones, about 80% of them appearing once. The rearrangement joins TRBV29-1 to TRBJ1-2, with D possibly matching TRBD1 (6 bases). Specimen: peripheral blood. The receptor's source is a human donor in a cohort sampled during active or convalescent COVID-19. This CDR3 is CSVELEPGDNGYTF. In DNA, the CDR3 is TGCAGCGTTGAATTGGAACCAGGGGATAATGGCTACACCTTC. The full variable domain, its missing parts supplied by reference TRBV29-1 and TRBJ1-2, is SAVISQKPSRDICQRGTSLTIQCQVDSQVTMMFWYRQQPGQSLTLIATANQGSEATYESGFVIDKFPISRPNLTFSTLTVSNMSPEDSSIYLCSVELEPGDNGYTFGSGTRLTVV.